A single sample is the source of the 29 T cell receptor beta chains below, sequenced in a study of blood T cells in healthy people across ages. Using a J-beta primer mix together with a sample-barcoded 5' primer, a second PCR was run for about 6 to 12 cycles. Each CDR3 protein is one row after TCRdb ran MiXCR on the 5' RACE reads. The sample has about 690,000 distinct CDR3 sequences; around two fifths are singletons. The sequenced material came from blood. The source is a man aged 80 or over in good health.

V is TRBV4-3 and J is TRBJ2-5; 9 nucleotides agree with TRBD2. Trimming cost V 3 bases and J 4 bases; bases outside gene matches: 3. The CDR3 contains 14 residues. The germline CDR1 and CDR2 sequences are LGHNA and YSLEER. As DNA, the CDR3 is TGCGCCAGCAGCCAGAGCGGGGGGCGAGAGACCCAGTACTTC. Amino acids: CASSQSGGRETQYF.

A single count supports this clonotype. J is TRBJ2-1 and V is TRBV27, with D possibly called TRBD1 or TRBD2 (6 bases each). In germline, CDR1 is MNHEY, CDR2 SMNVEV (reference sequence). The CDR3 has 15 residues. Trimming left V 8 bases short and J 5 bases short, with 19 bases between. The chain's CDR3 is CASGGSGARNNEQFF. The DNA for the CDR3 is TGTGCCAGCGGGGGCTCGGGGGCCAGGAACAATGAGCAGTTCTTC.

J is TRBJ2-1 and V is TRBV6-2 or TRBV6-3; D ambiguous. Germline V gene data show CDR1 as MNHEY and CDR2 as SVGEGT. The V end was cut by 6 bases, the J end by 2 bases, with 14 bases between. The CDR3 extends over 15 amino acids. The CDR3 DNA follows: TGTGCCAGCAGCCAAGCGAGGCCCCCCTACAATGAGCAGTTCTTC. Its translation is CASSQARPPYNEQFF.

The gene calls are TRBV7-6 and TRBJ2-2; perhaps D is TRBD1 or TRBD2 (5 bases each). Germline V gives CDR1 SGHVS, CDR2 FNYEAQ. The CDR3 is made up of 18 amino acids. The V end was cut by 5 bases, the J end by 4 bases, with 23 bases between. CDR3 in amino acids: CASSPSPKARGSTGELFF. The CDR3 DNA is TGTGCCAGCAGCCCCAGTCCCAAAGCGAGGGGTAGCACCGGGGAGCTGTTTTTT. Combining the CDR3 with reference TRBV7-6 and TRBJ2-2 gives the whole variable domain GAGVSQSPRYKVTKRGQDVALRCDPISGHVSLYWYRQALGQGPEFLTYFNYEAQQDKSGLPNDRFSAERPEGSISTLTIQRTEQRDSAMYRCASSPSPKARGSTGELFFGEGSRLTVL.

In its sample, this clonotype was seen a few times. V is TRBV11-2 and J is TRBJ2-3; weak D call: TRBD1 (6 bases). V was clipped by 6 bases and J by 2 bases, with 15 bases between them. Germline V lookup: CDR1 SGHAT, CDR2 FQNNGV. The CDR3 loop spans 15 amino acids. DNA of the CDR3: TGTGCCAGCAGTCCACAGGGTCAAGTCACAGATACGCAGTATTTT. Residues: CASSPQGQVTDTQYF.

V usage is TRBV20-1 and J usage is TRBJ2-1; 12 bases match TRBD2. Germline V gives CDR1 DFQATT, CDR2 SNEGSKA (reference sequence). This CDR3 is built from 18 residues. V lost 5 bases and J lost 9; bases outside the gene matches: 20. The DNA for the CDR3 is TGCAGTGCTTTACAGCGGCTAGCGGGGGGGCTTCAAGGGAGTGAGCAGTTCTTC. Translated, it gives CSALQRLAGGLQGSEQFF.

This chain uses TRBV7-2 with TRBJ2-1, with D hard to call. Per germline, CDR1 SGHTA and CDR2 FQGNSA. There are 14 residues in the CDR3. V was clipped by 5 bases and J by 5 bases, with 13 bases between them. CDR3 region: CASSVSRVNNEQFF. In nucleotides, the CDR3 is TGTGCCAGCAGCGTGTCTCGTGTCAACAATGAGCAGTTCTTC.

This clonotype was observed a few times. The chain uses TRBV6-2 or TRBV6-3 and TRBJ2-5; possible D gene TRBD1, 6 bases. The germline V and J ends were trimmed by 7 bases and 11 bases, with 32 bases remaining between them. CDR1 is MNHEY, CDR2 SVGEGT, per germline. The CDR3 loop spans 17 amino acids. CDR3 nucleotide sequence: TGTGCCAGCAATTCAATCACCCTACAGGGCGGACCGGCTGGGCAGTACTTC. Residues: CASNSITLQGGPAGQYF.

This chain uses TRBV6-2 or TRBV6-3 with TRBJ2-6, with 7 bases lining up with TRBD1. With 8 bases clipped from V and 1 base from J, the junction kept 11 bases outside the gene matches. The CDR3 has 17 residues. From germline, CDR1 is MNHEY and CDR2 SVGEGT. The CDR3 spells CASEPTGRRSGANVLTF. The CDR3 nucleotides read TGTGCCAGCGAACCGACAGGGAGACGGTCTGGGGCCAACGTCCTGACTTTC.

This clonotype has a handful of counts. This chain links TRBV4-2 with TRBJ2-7; a possible D gene is TRBD1 (6 bases). V was clipped by 1 base and J by 2 bases, with 9 bases between them. The CDR3 loop spans 14 amino acids. Germline CDR1 is LGHNA and CDR2 is YNFKEQ. The CDR3 DNA sequence: TGTGCCAGCAGCCAAGCCGGACAGCCCTACGAGCAGTACTTC. Protein: CASSQAGQPYEQYF.

This chain links TRBV20-1 with TRBJ2-7, with D unresolved. Germline CDR1 is DFQATT and CDR2 is SNEGSKA (reference sequence). This CDR3 is 11 amino acids long. V was shortened by 0 bases and J by 7 bases, with 7 bases between the two germline ends. CDR3 DNA: TGCAGTGCTAGAGATAACCGGGAGCAGTACTTC. As protein: CSARDNREQYF.

V gene TRBV15 combines with J gene TRBJ1-3; D possibly corresponds to TRBD1 (6 bases). The V gene lost 0 bases and the J gene lost 6 bases, with 12 bases spanning the gap. This CDR3 is built from 15 residues. Germline V CDR1 and CDR2: LNHNV, YYDKDF (reference sequence). In DNA form, the CDR3 reads TGTGCCACCAGCAGAGATGCACAGGGAGAAAACACCATATATTTT. This encodes CATSRDAQGENTIYF.

This clonotype has more than one count but fewer than ten. The gene calls are TRBV4-2 and TRBJ2-6; no clear D gene. The germline V gene encodes CDR1 LGHNA and CDR2 YNFKEQ. There are 11 residues in the CDR3. V dropped 3 bases and J dropped 10 bases, with 4 bases sitting between them. The CDR3 DNA is TGTGCCAGCAGCCATCGTAACGTCCTGACTTTC. Translation gives CASSHRNVLTF.

This clonotype turned up a few times. The chain recombines TRBV6-2 or TRBV6-3 with TRBJ2-7, with D unresolved. V lost 8 bases and J lost 0, with 14 bases in between. CDR3 size: 14 residues. The germline gives CDR1 MNHEY, CDR2 SVGEGT. The CDR3 nucleotides read TGTGCCAGCGGTGGGGAAGGCCCCTCCTACGAGCAGTACTTC. Translation: CASGGEGPSYEQYF.

This clonotype was recorded a few times. The chain employs TRBV28 and TRBJ2-1, with 7 bases identical to TRBD1. The CDR3 contains 13 residues. V shed 10 bases and J 3 bases; nucleotides not matched to a gene: 6. Per the germline V gene, CDR1 is MDHEN and CDR2 is SYDVKM. This CDR3 reads CATSGTDYNEQFF. The CDR3 bases are TGTGCCACTTCCGGGACAGACTACAATGAGCAGTTCTTC. The full variable domain, its missing parts supplied by reference TRBV28 and TRBJ2-1, is DVKVTQSSRYLVKRTGEKVFLECVQDMDHENMFWYRQDPGLGLRLIYFSYDVKMKEKGDIPEGYSVSREKKERFSLILESASTNQTSMYLCATSGTDYNEQFFGPGTRLTVL.

V and J are TRBV12-3 or TRBV12-4 and TRBJ2-3, with D perhaps matching TRBD2 (7 bases). The germline V and J ends were trimmed by 6 bases and 5 bases, with 18 bases remaining between them. CDR3 size: 15 residues. The CDR3 DNA is TGTGCCAGCAGGGGACTAAGGGGGGGGGGAGATACGCAGTATTTT. Amino acids: CASRGLRGGGDTQYF.

The rearrangement joins TRBV3-1 to TRBJ1-2; TRBD1 might be the D (5 bases). The CDR3 is made up of 14 amino acids. The ends were cut back, 4 bases at V and 5 bases at J, with 14 bases in the middle. Germline CDR1 is LGHDT and CDR2 is YNNKEL (reference sequence). The CDR3 DNA reads TGTGCCAGCAGCCCCCACCCGGGGGGGTATGGCTACACCTTC. It yields the protein CASSPHPGGYGYTF.

In its sample, this clonotype was seen many times. This sequence joins TRBV12-3 or TRBV12-4 and TRBJ2-2; D is ambiguous. Deletions cut 6 bases from V and 1 base from J, with 12 bases between. The CDR3 runs 15 residues. CDR3 sequence (DNA): TGTGCCAGCAGCCCTATCTCCCTGAACACCGGGGAGCTGTTTTTT. Protein: CASSPISLNTGELFF.

The chain links TRBV2 to TRBJ2-1; TRBD2 is a possible D gene (6 bases). Germline V gene data show CDR1 as SNHLY and CDR2 as FYNNEI. The V end was cut by 6 bases, the J end by 9 bases, with 12 bases between. This CDR3 has 12 residues. The CDR3 bases are TGTGCCAGCAGAACGGGAGAAAGTGAGCAGTTCTTC. Its protein product is CASRTGESEQFF.

This clonotype was seen a few times. J is TRBJ2-7 and V is TRBV3-1; the D is unclear. Germline CDR1 and CDR2: LGHDT and YNNKEL (reference sequence). There are 13 residues in the CDR3. V was cut by 1 base and J by 9 bases, with 13 bases left in between. In DNA form, the CDR3 reads TGTGCCAGCAGCCAAGGGGCCAGAAGTGCGCAGTACTTC. It specifies CASSQGARSAQYF.

V gene TRBV6-2 or TRBV6-3 combines with J gene TRBJ1-5; D is unresolved. Germline loops: CDR1 MNHEY, CDR2 SVGEGT. CDR3 length: 14 residues. Trimming removed 2 bases at V and 7 bases at J, with 12 bases between. The DNA of the CDR3 is TGTGCCAGCAGTTACGCCCGTCTGGGCCAGCCCCAGCATTTT. It is translated as CASSYARLGQPQHF.

This clonotype was recorded only once. The chain links TRBV20-1 to TRBJ2-1, with TRBD2 matching over 10 bases. CDR1 DFQATT and CDR2 SNEGSKA come from the germline V gene (reference sequence). CDR3 length: 16 residues. The ends lost 2 bases at V and 4 bases at J; junction bases unmatched: 8. CDR3: CSARIERGGIYNEQFF. DNA of the CDR3: TGCAGTGCTAGAATCGAGCGGGGGGGAATATACAATGAGCAGTTCTTC.

CDR3 sequence reads: CSAILPHSGEGDTQYF. The CDR3 DNA reads TGCAGTGCTATTCTTCCCCATAGCGGGGAGGGAGATACGCAGTATTTT. The chain has TRBV20-1 and TRBJ2-3, with 8 bases that match TRBD2. The germline V gene has CDR1 DFQATT and CDR2 SNEGSKA (reference sequence). The CDR3 loop spans 16 amino acids. J lost 5 bases, V lost 4 bases, and 14 bases had no gene match.

The chain links TRBV6-2 or TRBV6-3 to TRBJ2-7, with TRBD2 matching 10 bases. The CDR3 is 12 amino acids. Germline V CDR1 and CDR2: MNHEY, SVGEGT. Trimming removed 11 bases from V and 7 bases from J; junction bases left unmatched: 8. CDR3 sequence: CAARGLANEQYF. CDR3 in DNA: TGTGCCGCACGGGGACTAGCGAATGAGCAGTACTTC.

This sequence joins TRBV24-1 and TRBJ2-1; TRBD2 matches at 9 bases. Looked up from germline, CDR1 is KGHDR and CDR2 is SFDVKD. The CDR3 sequence is 16 residues long. J was trimmed by 9 bases and V by 4 bases; bases with no gene match: 12. CDR3 sequence (DNA): TGTGCCACCAGTGACCCGACTAGCGGCCCGCGAGGTGAGCAGTTCTTC. Translated: CATSDPTSGPRGEQFF.

The CDR3 reads CASSYEVDTEAFF. The CDR3 DNA follows: TGTGCCAGCAGTTACGAGGTTGACACTGAAGCTTTCTTT. V is TRBV6-5 and J is TRBJ1-1; the D is unclear. Germline V gene data show CDR1 as MNHEY and CDR2 as SVGAGI. The CDR3 runs 13 residues. Trimming removed 2 bases from V and 3 bases from J, with 7 bases in between.

This clonotype has more than one count but fewer than ten. V usage is TRBV6-2 or TRBV6-3 and J usage is TRBJ2-3, with D possibly matching TRBD2 (5 bases). The CDR3 contains 17 residues. V dropped 0 bases and J dropped 2 bases, with 15 bases sitting between them. Germline values: CDR1 MNHEY, CDR2 SVGEGT. The CDR3 is CASSYSGGLRSTDTQYF. In DNA form, the CDR3 reads TGTGCCAGCAGTTACTCGGGTGGACTCCGCTCCACAGATACGCAGTATTTT.

With regard to this clonotype: A read error is possible here, since a much larger clone lies one base away. The V call is TRBV29-1, the J call TRBJ2-5; D is possibly TRBD1 (5 bases). CDR3 length equals 14 residues. CDR1 is SQVTM, CDR2 ANQGSEA, per germline. Trimming removed 4 bases from V and 4 bases from J, with 16 bases in between. Here the CDR3 reads CSVALGQIGETQYF. The CDR3 nucleotides read TGCAGCGTTGCCTTGGGGCAGATTGGAGAGACCCAGTACTTC.

The chain has TRBV2 and TRBJ2-3; TRBD2 matches 13 bases. With 5 bases clipped from V and 3 bases from J, the junction kept 11 bases outside the gene matches. CDR1 SNHLY and CDR2 FYNNEI come from the germline V gene. The CDR3 is 18 residues long. CDR3 bases: TGTGCCAGCAGTTCATCCCAACGGACTAGCGGGAGAACAGATACGCAGTATTTT. Protein product: CASSSSQRTSGRTDTQYF. Looking up the rest from reference TRBV2 and TRBJ2-3 gives the full variable domain: EPEVTQTPSHQVTQMGQEVILRCVPISNHLYFYWYRQILGQKVEFLVSFYNNEISEKSEIFDDQFSVERPDGSNFTLKIRSTKLEDSAMYFCASSSSQRTSGRTDTQYFGPGTRLTVL.